The 31 T cell receptor beta chains in this list originate from one sample, sequenced in a study of shared clonotypes between healthy human individuals. Produced via immunoSEQ multiplex PCR; TCRdb's table is partial and in-frame only. The table includes hundreds of thousands of clones, less than 85% detected once. The material sequenced was memory CD4+ T cells sorted from blood. As for subset: CD45RA-negative fraction. These receptors all stem from a woman aged 25 to 39 in good health.

The chain's CDR3 is CASSLFAGAGEQYF. In DNA, the CDR3 is TGTGCCAGCAGCTTATTTGCGGGGGCCGGCGAGCAGTACTTC. The chain uses TRBV5-6 and TRBJ2-7, with D possibly being TRBD2 (7 bases). V shed 2 bases and J shed 6 bases, with 15 bases lying between them. CDR3 length: 14 amino acids. The germline V gene has CDR1 SGHDT and CDR2 YYEEEE.

V usage is TRBV5-4 and J usage is TRBJ2-1, with a possible D match to TRBD2 (5 bases). This CDR3 is 15 amino acids long. V dropped 2 bases and J dropped 0 bases, with 9 bases sitting between them. Germline CDR1 and CDR2: SGHNT and YYREEE (reference sequence). CDR3 sequence (DNA): TGTGCCAGCAGCTTTAGGGAGCTCTCCTACAATGAGCAGTTCTTC. This gives the protein CASSFRELSYNEQFF.

This sequence joins TRBV7-6 and TRBJ1-1; no clear D gene. The CDR3 length is 13 residues. Germline V gene data show CDR1 as SGHVS and CDR2 as FNYEAQ. V shed 2 bases and J shed 2 bases, with 6 bases lying between them. CDR3 region: CASSLKANTEAFF. The CDR3, as DNA: TGTGCCAGCAGCTTAAAAGCTAACACTGAAGCTTTCTTT.

The J gene is TRBJ2-6, the V gene TRBV2; TRBD2 matches at 7 bases. CDR1 is SNHLY, CDR2 FYNNEI, per germline. The CDR3 sequence is 17 residues long. After removal of 2 bases from V and 0 bases from J, the junction contained 4 bases not matched to a gene. The CDR3 bases are TGTGCCAGCAGTGAACTAGCGGCCGACTCTGGGGCCAACGTCCTGACTTTC. Protein product: CASSELAADSGANVLTF.

The J gene is TRBJ2-7, the V gene TRBV4-1; possibly TRBD1 or TRBD2 for D (6 bases each). Germline values: CDR1 MGHRA, CDR2 YSYEKL. Trimming left V 4 bases short and J 4 bases short, with 17 bases between. The CDR3 spans 15 residues. The CDR3 reads CASSPGAGQAYEQYF. CDR3 sequence (DNA): TGCGCCAGCAGCCCAGGGGCGGGGCAGGCTTACGAGCAGTACTTC.

This clone was picked up one time. The rearrangement joins TRBV29-1 to TRBJ2-1; TRBD2 matches 10 bases. The V gene end was trimmed by 5 bases and the J gene end by 1 base; junction bases not matched to a gene: 5. This CDR3 region has 15 residues. The germline V gene encodes CDR1 SQVTM and CDR2 ANQGSEA. This CDR3 reads CSVRSAGGSYNEQFF. CDR3 sequence (DNA): TGCAGCGTTCGATCAGCGGGAGGGTCCTACAATGAGCAGTTCTTC.

The chain combines TRBV4-1 with TRBJ2-7; D is ambiguous. V was cut by 3 bases and J by 3 bases, with 15 bases left in between. The CDR3 length is 15 residues. CDR1 and CDR2 from the germline V gene are MGHRA and YSYEKL. The CDR3 DNA is TGCGCCAGCAGCCAGCAGCAGGCCCCCATCTACGAGCAGTACTTC. Its translation is CASSQQQAPIYEQYF.

The V gene is TRBV5-6, the J gene TRBJ1-1, with D possibly being TRBD1 (5 bases). The CDR3 totals 12 residues. In germline, CDR1 is SGHDT, CDR2 YYEEEE. V gave up 4 bases and J gave up 8 bases, with 12 bases separating them. CDR3 in amino acids: CASSPFRGEAFF. Here the CDR3 DNA reads TGTGCCAGCAGCCCATTCCGGGGGGAAGCTTTCTTT.

This clone has only a few counts. The chain links TRBV30 to TRBJ2-7, with D tentatively TRBD1 or TRBD2 (5 bases each). In germline, CDR1 is GTSNPN, CDR2 SVGIG (reference sequence). The CDR3 length is 12 residues. The CDR3 bases are TGTGCATGGGGGTTCGATACCTACGAGCAGTACTTC. It is translated as CAWGFDTYEQYF. Variable domain in full (rest from reference TRBV30 and TRBJ2-7): SQTIHQWPATLVQPVGSPLSLECTVEGTSNPNLYWYRQAAGRGLQLLFYSVGIGQISSEVPQNLSASRPQDRQFILSSKKLLLSDSGFYLCAWGFDTYEQYFGPGTRLTVT.

Notes on this clone: A far larger clone lies a single base away; this is likely a read error. The V and J genes are TRBV15 and TRBJ2-3; possibly TRBD1 or TRBD2 for D (5 bases each). CDR1 LNHNV and CDR2 YYDKDF come from the germline V gene (reference sequence). The V gene lost 0 bases and the J gene lost 0 bases, with 16 bases spanning the gap. The length of the CDR3 is 18 residues. CDR3 DNA: TGTGCCACCAGCAGAGAAAGGGAATACGGGGCTAGCACAGATACGCAGTATTTT. Encoded protein: CATSREREYGASTDTQYF.

This clone appeared once. V usage is TRBV6-5 and J usage is TRBJ2-7, with a tentative D call TRBD1 (5 bases). Germline V gives CDR1 MNHEY, CDR2 SVGAGI. The CDR3 totals 14 residues. V was cut by 4 bases and J by 6 bases, with 16 bases left in between. DNA of the CDR3: TGTGCCAGCAGTTCCCCGGCAGGGTTGGGCGAGCAGTACTTC. Its translation is CASSSPAGLGEQYF.

A few counts support this clone. The V call is TRBV11-1, the J call TRBJ1-1, with D uncertain. Trimming cost V 3 bases and J 4 bases, with 3 bases left between them. CDR3 length: 11 amino acids. From germline, CDR1 is SGHAT and CDR2 FQDESV (reference sequence). In nucleotides, the CDR3 is TGTGCCAGCAGCTTCTCCACTGAAGCTTTCTTT. Protein: CASSFSTEAFF. Supplemented by reference TRBV11-1 and TRBJ1-1, the full variable domain reads EAEVAQSPRYKITEKSQAVAFWCDPISGHATLYWYRQILGQGPELLVQFQDESVVDDSQLPKDRFSAERLKGVDSTLKIQPAELGDSAMYLCASSFSTEAFFGQGTRLTVV.

This clone was recorded many times. The chain joins TRBV20-1 to TRBJ2-3; the D is unclear. CDR1 is DFQATT and CDR2 is SNEGSKA in the germline V gene (reference sequence). This CDR3 comprises 11 residues. Trimming took 1 base from V and 6 from J, leaving 5 bases between them. CDR3 coding DNA: TGCAGTGCTAGAGCACGGGATACGCAGTATTTT. It yields the protein CSARARDTQYF.

V gene TRBV27 combines with J gene TRBJ2-7, with 7 positions matching TRBD1. The V gene's germline CDR1 is MNHEY and CDR2 SMNVEV (reference sequence). The CDR3 is 13 amino acids. The V gene end was trimmed by 7 bases and the J gene end by 3 bases; junction bases not matched to a gene: 6. CDR3 bases: TGTGCCAGCAAAGACAGGGACCTCTACGAGCAGTACTTC. It specifies CASKDRDLYEQYF.

This clone was recorded a few times. The chain combines TRBV4-1 with TRBJ2-5; D is possibly TRBD1 (6 bases). Germline V CDR1 and CDR2: MGHRA, YSYEKL. The CDR3 runs 16 residues. V was clipped by 0 bases and J by 4 bases, with 15 bases between them. The CDR3 DNA reads TGCGCCAGCAGCCAAGATCGGGCCAGGGGTACAGAGACCCAGTACTTC. Translating it yields CASSQDRARGTETQYF.

This clone was seen ten or more times. The J gene is TRBJ1-2, the V gene TRBV28; 8 bases are a match to TRBD1. The CDR3 has 16 residues. After removal of 4 bases from V and 0 bases from J, the junction contained 7 bases not matched to a gene. The germline V gene encodes CDR1 MDHEN and CDR2 SYDVKM. The CDR3 protein is CASSSRQGPANYGYTF. The CDR3, as DNA: TGTGCCAGCAGTTCACGACAGGGGCCTGCTAACTATGGCTACACCTTC.

This clone appeared a few times. This may be a read error, as it is one base from a much larger clone. Other DNA sequences in the sample encode the same CDR3. V is TRBV5-1 and J is TRBJ2-2, with 7 bases fitting TRBD1. V lost 3 bases to trimming and J lost 3 bases; unmatched junction nucleotides: 2. Germline V gene sequence: CDR1 SGHRS, CDR2 YFSETQ. This CDR3 is 14 amino acids long. The CDR3 DNA reads as TGCGCCAGCAGCTCCGGGACAGACACCGGGGAGCTGTTTTTT. Its translation is CASSSGTDTGELFF.

This chain links TRBV18 with TRBJ2-3, with 10 nucleotides matching TRBD2. The V and J ends lost 6 bases and 3 bases, in that order; junction bases with no gene match: 9. The CDR3 loop spans 16 amino acids. Germline assignment: CDR1 KGHSH and CDR2 LQKENI. In DNA form, the CDR3 reads TGTGCCAGCTCGCTAGCTAGCGGGAGAGGGACAGATACGCAGTATTTT. This codes for CASSLASGRGTDTQYF.

This rearrangement joins TRBV30 to TRBJ2-7, with 8 bases matching TRBD2. J gave up 2 bases and V 7 bases, and 16 bases lay outside the gene matches. This CDR3 region has 16 residues. Germline V CDR1 and CDR2: GTSNPN, SVGIG (reference sequence). In DNA form, the CDR3 reads TGTGCCTCTCCTGCCGGGAGGGCCTGCGGGACCTACGAGCAGTACTTC. Its translation is CASPAGRACGTYEQYF.

The V and J genes are TRBV11-3 and TRBJ2-1; D is undetermined. Germline V gives CDR1 SGHNT, CDR2 YENEEA. The CDR3 covers 13 residues. V dropped 5 bases and J dropped 9 bases, with 14 bases sitting between them. The CDR3: CASSARSRSEQFF. As DNA, the CDR3 is TGTGCCAGCAGCGCCCGAAGTAGAAGTGAGCAGTTCTTC.

The CDR3 DNA is TGTGCCAGCAGGGATTCACTCGTAACCGGGGAGCTGTTTTTT. Translating it yields CASRDSLVTGELFF. V and J are TRBV11-3 and TRBJ2-2; no reliable D call. The CDR3 runs to 14 residues. V was shortened by 6 bases and J by 5 bases, with 13 bases between the two germline ends. Germline loops: CDR1 SGHNT, CDR2 YENEEA.

Of note for this clone: An end of the junction differs from the germline gene, which may be a read error. The chain links TRBV28 to TRBJ2-1, with 7 positions matching TRBD2. The germline V gene has CDR1 MDHEN and CDR2 SYDVKM. There are 16 residues in the CDR3. The CDR3 coding sequence is TGTGTCAGCGGGGTAGAGGGAAGTCCGGTTTACAATGAGCAGTTCTTC. The encoded protein is CVSGVEGSPVYNEQFF.

The V and J genes are TRBV11-2 and TRBJ2-5; D might be TRBD2 (6 bases). The DNA end is more similar to TRBJ2-7, so the J call may be wrong. CDR3 length: 15 amino acids. CDR1 is SGHAT and CDR2 is FQNNGV in the germline V gene. The CDR3 DNA is TGTGCCAGCAGCTTCCCCGGGACTGGGGCCTACGAGCAGTACTTC. This translates into CASSFPGTGAYEQYF.

The V call is TRBV2, the J call TRBJ2-7; TRBD1 might be the D (6 bases). Germline V CDR1 and CDR2: SNHLY, FYNNEI. This CDR3 region has 15 residues. V was pared by 6 bases and J by 2 bases, with 17 bases between. The CDR3 bases are TGTGCCAGCAGGAATCCGGGACAAGGAACCTACGAGCAGTACTTC. Translating gives CASRNPGQGTYEQYF.

CDR3 protein: CASREPYRGTEAFF. CDR3 coding DNA: TGTGCCAGCAGAGAGCCATACAGGGGGACTGAAGCTTTCTTT. V gene TRBV6-6 combines with J gene TRBJ1-1; 8 bases agree with TRBD1. V trimming: 6 bases; J trimming: 5 bases; junction bases outside the gene matches: 8. Germline assignment: CDR1 MNHNY and CDR2 SVGAGI (reference sequence). This CDR3 region has 14 residues.

The chain couples TRBV16 to TRBJ1-5; the D gene is possibly TRBD1 (5 bases). Germline loops: CDR1 KGHSY, CDR2 FQNENV. CDR3 size: 15 residues. V was pared by 4 bases and J by 0 bases, with 10 bases between. CDR3 amino acids: CASSRDGDSNQPQHF. DNA for the CDR3: TGTGCCAGCAGCCGGGACGGCGATAGCAATCAGCCCCAGCATTTT.

Of note for this clone: Other nucleotide sequences from this sample produce the same CDR3. The V and J genes are TRBV19 and TRBJ1-1, with D perhaps matching TRBD1 (5 bases). The germline gives CDR1 LNHDA, CDR2 SQIVND (reference sequence). The CDR3 contains 13 residues. Between the trimmed V and J ends, which lost 7 bases and 1 base, there was a span of 10 bases. CDR3 nucleotides: TGTGCCAGTATCGGGGGTGGGAACACTGAAGCTTTCTTT. It encodes CASIGGGNTEAFF.

This clone was seen a single time. The V and J genes are TRBV14 and TRBJ2-3; the D is unclear. The germline V and J ends were trimmed by 5 bases and 4 bases, with 13 bases remaining between them. CDR1 SGHDN and CDR2 FVKESK come from the germline V gene. The CDR3 consists of 14 residues. The CDR3 nucleotides are TGTGCCAGCAGCTCCCGTCCGGGCCCAGATACGCAGTATTTT. Protein sequence: CASSSRPGPDTQYF.

This clone showed up just a few times. V usage is TRBV10-2 and J usage is TRBJ2-1, with D perhaps matching TRBD2 (5 bases). The ends were cut back, 7 bases at V and 3 bases at J, with 10 bases in the middle. The V gene's germline CDR1 is WSHSY and CDR2 SAAADI. The CDR3 is 13 amino acids. The CDR3 nucleotides are TGCGCCAGCATTCCCGACTACTACAATGAGCAGTTCTTC. This encodes CASIPDYYNEQFF.

CDR3 nucleotide sequence: TGCGCCAGCAGCCACGGGGATGCGGGCCCAAACTATGGCTACACCTTC. This encodes CASSHGDAGPNYGYTF. The chain couples TRBV5-1 to TRBJ1-2; D uncertain. Germline V gene sequence: CDR1 SGHRS, CDR2 YFSETQ. The CDR3 has 16 residues. The V end was cut by 4 bases, the J end by 2 bases, with 18 bases between.

The chain links TRBV2 to TRBJ1-1; TRBD1 might be the D (5 bases). Trimming pared 5 bases from V and 3 bases from J, leaving 16 bases between. CDR1 and CDR2 (germline): SNHLY, FYNNEI. This CDR3 spans 15 amino acids. The CDR3 is CASSPGSALDTEAFF. The DNA for the CDR3 is TGTGCCAGCAGTCCAGGGTCCGCCCTTGACACTGAAGCTTTCTTT.